Listed below are T cell receptor beta chains from one sample, sequenced in a study of blood T cell repertoires in COVID-19. TCRdb's copy holds only in-frame clones and misses some; the assay was immunoSEQ multiplex PCR. Among some 250,000 clones listed, approximately 90% were seen once. Sequencing was carried out using PBMCs or T cells enriched from blood (not recorded which). All receptors come from a middle-aged man who had recovered from COVID-19. CDR3s include the opening cysteine and the closing phenylalanine or tryptophan. D genes are given only for firm matches. Clone size appears in some rows only: once, few, many, or a class for an expanded clone.

.	TRBV3-1/TRBV3-2	.	TRBJ2-6	CASSQAPRELPSGANVLTF	TGTGCCAGCAGCCAAGCACCACGGGAACTGCCCTCTGGGGCCAACGTCCTGACTTTC
.	TRBV3-1/TRBV3-2	.	TRBJ1-2	CASSRVSDGYTF	TGTGCCAGCAGCCGAGTGTCGGATGGCTACACCTTC
.	TRBV4-1	.	TRBJ2-7	CASSPGHSSYEQYF	TGCGCCAGCAGCCCCGGACACTCCTCCTACGAGCAGTACTTC
.	TRBV6-4	.	TRBJ2-2	CASSGELNTGELFF	TGTGCCAGCAGCGGGGAATTGAACACCGGGGAGCTGTTTTTT
TRBD1	TRBV6-2/TRBV6-3	.	TRBJ1-5	CASTPTGGNQPQHF	TGTGCCAGCACCCCAACAGGGGGCAATCAGCCCCAGCATTTT
.	TRBV29-1	.	TRBJ1-2	CSVPFQGFTNYGYTF	TGCAGCGTTCCTTTCCAGGGCTTCACTAACTATGGCTACACCTTC
TRBD2	TRBV3-1/TRBV3-2	once	TRBJ2-2	CASSLPGLGPGELFF	TGTGCCAGCAGCCTTCCGGGACTAGGCCCCGGGGAGCTGTTTTTT
TRBD2	TRBV4-3	.	TRBJ2-2	CASSQARPRTSGSQRRTGELFF	TGCGCCAGCAGCCAAGCCAGGCCAAGGACTAGCGGGAGTCAGAGACGCACCGGGGAGCTGTTTTTT
TRBD2	TRBV11-2	.	TRBJ2-2	CASSPTSGGTGELFF	TGTGCCAGCAGTCCGACTAGCGGGGGCACCGGGGAGCTGTTTTTT
.	TRBV12-5	.	TRBJ1-3	CASGLGTQGNTIYF	TGTGCTAGTGGTTTGGGAACGCAGGGAAACACCATATATTTT
.	TRBV7-6	.	TRBJ2-1	CASSLGVAENSYNEQFF	TGTGCCAGCAGCTTAGGGGTAGCGGAGAACTCCTACAATGAGCAGTTCTTC
.	TRBV4-1	.	TRBJ2-1	CASSQVPEVSYNEQFF	TGCGCCAGCAGCCAAGTACCGGAGGTCTCCTACAATGAGCAGTTCTTC
TRBD1	TRBV7-9	.	TRBJ2-5	CASSLVDRGRETQYF	TGTGCCAGCAGCTTAGTTGACAGGGGGCGTGAGACCCAGTACTTC
.	TRBV11-2	once	TRBJ2-5	CASRRGGQETQYF	TGTGCCAGCCGAAGAGGCGGTCAGGAGACCCAGTACTTC
.	TRBV18	.	TRBJ2-2	CASSLTLGNTGELFF	TGTGCCAGCTCACTGACCCTAGGGAACACCGGGGAGCTGTTTTTT
TRBD2	TRBV14	.	TRBJ2-7	CASSSGLAGGKFYEQYF	TGTGCCAGCAGTTCGGGACTAGCGGGGGGAAAATTCTACGAGCAGTACTTC
.	TRBV7-2	.	TRBJ2-7	CASSLYRVSSYEQYF	TGTGCCAGCAGCTTATACAGGGTTTCTTCGTACGAGCAGTACTTC